The sequence of this TCR beta chain was determined in a study of T cell repertoires in cytomegalovirus infection. Looking at the study overall: CMV infection together with matching HLA type was indicated by public TCR beta signatures.

TCRdb passed the reads through MiXCR, listing each CDR3 protein once. Counted here are 150,000 to 160,000 distinct CDR3 sequences, 20% to 30% occurring once; the ten biggest clones make up 10% to 11%. This clonotype has only a few counts. Its specificity is unknown. Study-wide results and caveats: Of the TCR beta families, the public ones yielded a cumulative frequency that identified carriers of CMV plus the relevant HLA. Dominant in the ex vivo response were TCR beta clonotypes restricted by HLA-C and specific for CMV.

There are 12 residues in the CDR3. Per germline, CDR1 SGHVS and CDR2 FQNEAQ. V lost 2 bases and J lost 5, with 4 bases in between. Sequencing was done on a sample of PBMCs. This sequence originates from a human donor in good health (CMV status not recorded). Some clones in this sample may be carry-over from other donors' samples. The V and J genes are TRBV7-8 and TRBJ2-1; D not certain. CDR3 in amino acids: CASSLMDNEQFF. The CDR3 coding sequence is TGTGCCAGCAGCTTAATGGACAATGAGCAGTTCTTC.